This T cell receptor (beta chain) originates from a study of blood T cell repertoires in COVID-19. Germline CDR1 reads KGHSH; CDR2 reads LQKENI. V gave up 3 bases and J gave up 14 bases; unmatched junction bases: 4. The CDR3 has 11 amino acids. Method: immunoSEQ multiplex PCR; TCRdb's copy keeps in-frame clones and lacks some. The table includes about 87,000 clones, roughly 75% detected once. J is TRBJ2-5 and V is TRBV18; 9 nucleotides line up with TRBD1. The TCR sequence derives from a woman aged 45-65 years with acute or convalescent COVID-19. Sequencing used peripheral blood. The CDR3 coding sequence is TGTGCCAGCTCACCCGGGACAGGGCTTTACTTC. Protein sequence: CASSPGTGLYF.